Following are 21 T cell receptor beta chains from one sample sequenced in a study of regulatory T cells in long-lasting Graves disease. To make TCR beta libraries, researchers used iRepertoire HTBI primers and Arm-PCR of CDR3 regions. TCRdb itself ran the multiplex PCR reads through MiXCR, one entry per CDR3 protein. The sample contains 350,000 to 450,000 distinct CDR3 sequences, over 14% of which appear only once. As for time point: newly diagnosed GD, antithyroid drugs for less than 3 months. Researchers made the TCR library from RNA that was extracted from PBMCs. These same records also appear under a second study, on T cells in Graves' hyperthyroidism and ophthalmopathy.

Specimen: peripheral blood mononuclear cells (PBMCs), collected at new diagnosis, from a patient treated with antithyroid drugs. The receptors were gathered from a woman aged 40 to 49 with Graves disease.

This clonotype has a count of ten or more. The chain has TRBV20-1 and TRBJ2-2, with 11 bases lining up with TRBD2. This CDR3 region has 15 residues. V dropped 3 bases and J dropped 3; count of bases not matched to a gene: 3. Looked up from germline, CDR1 is DFQATT and CDR2 is SNEGSKA (reference sequence). The CDR3 is CSARGTSGYTGELFF. The CDR3 region has the DNA TGCAGTGCTAGGGGGACTAGCGGCTACACCGGGGAGCTGTTTTTT.

This chain connects TRBV4-2 to TRBJ2-7; 9 positions agree with TRBD2. J was trimmed by 1 base and V by 0 bases; bases with no gene match: 4. CDR1 and CDR2 (germline): LGHNA, YNFKEQ. This CDR3 spans 16 amino acids. CDR3 amino acids: CASSQDGGGESYEQYF. DNA for the CDR3: TGTGCCAGCAGCCAAGATGGCGGGGGGGAATCCTACGAGCAGTACTTC.

The chain combines TRBV6-1 with TRBJ2-7, with 11 bases identical to TRBD2. The CDR3 spans 14 residues. The V gene's germline CDR1 is MNHNS and CDR2 SASEGT. With 10 bases clipped from V and 0 bases from J, the junction kept 5 bases outside the gene matches. CDR3 sequence (DNA): TGTGCCACCTTTCTAGCGGGAGGCTCCTACGAGCAGTACTTC. Protein sequence: CATFLAGGSYEQYF.

This clonotype has a count of ten or more. This chain joins TRBV12-5 and TRBJ2-5, with a weak D call TRBD1 (6 bases). The CDR3 runs 14 residues. Germline V CDR1 and CDR2: LGHNT, FRNRAP. The V end lost 0 bases, the J end lost 4 bases, and 9 bases lay between the germline ends. CDR3 bases: TGTGCTAGTGGTTTGGTACCCAGGGGAGAGACCCAGTACTTC. Translation gives CASGLVPRGETQYF.

This chain connects TRBV14 to TRBJ1-1, with 8 bases fitting TRBD1. CDR1 is SGHDN, CDR2 FVKESK, per germline. This CDR3 is 18 amino acids long. J was trimmed by 4 bases and V by 2 bases; bases with no gene match: 15. CDR3 in amino acids: CASSQPGTGDKLSTEAFF. The CDR3 region has the DNA TGTGCCAGCAGCCAACCTGGGACAGGAGATAAGTTATCCACTGAAGCTTTCTTT.

The chain couples TRBV11-3 to TRBJ1-2; 10 nucleotides agree with TRBD1. Germline assignment: CDR1 SGHNT and CDR2 YENEEA. The CDR3 length is 15 residues. V shed 4 bases, J shed 3 bases, and the junction held 5 bases outside the gene matches. In nucleotides, the CDR3 is TGTGCCAGCAGCTCCGGGACAGGGGAGGACTATGGCTACACCTTC. Encoded protein: CASSSGTGEDYGYTF.

This clonotype showed up just a few times. The gene calls are TRBV19 and TRBJ2-5, with a weak D call TRBD2 (5 bases). The CDR3 is made up of 13 amino acids. The V and J ends lost 4 bases and 4 bases respectively, with 10 bases between them. Germline V gene sequence: CDR1 LNHDA, CDR2 SQIVND (reference sequence). The CDR3 loop is CASSRIRGETQYF. In nucleotides, the CDR3 is TGTGCCAGTAGTAGGATCCGGGGAGAGACCCAGTACTTC.

Points on this clonotype: Compared with germline, one end of the junction differs, possibly owing to a read error. This chain joins TRBV11-1 and TRBJ2-3; 14 nucleotides agree with TRBD2. The CDR3 extends over 17 amino acids. Per the germline V gene, CDR1 is SGHAT and CDR2 is FQDESV (reference sequence). CDR3 coding DNA: TGCGCCAGCAGCCAAGACGGGACTAGCGGGAGCCTCGATACGCAGTATTTT. This gives the protein CASSQDGTSGSLDTQYF.

This clonotype was observed at least ten times. This rearrangement joins TRBV28 to TRBJ1-6, with D perhaps TRBD1 (5 bases). The germline gives CDR1 MDHEN, CDR2 SYDVKM. The CDR3 sequence is 19 residues long. V was trimmed by 5 bases and J by 7 bases, leaving 27 bases between them. The CDR3: CASSQREGILAIPNSPLHF. CDR3 in DNA: TGTGCCAGCAGTCAGCGGGAGGGGATATTGGCGATACCAAATTCACCCCTCCACTTT.

This clonotype has at least ten counts. The J gene is TRBJ2-3, the V gene TRBV5-8; D not certain. Trimming stripped 0 bases from V and 7 bases from J, with 9 bases between. CDR1 is SGHTS and CDR2 is YDEGEE in the germline V gene. This CDR3 spans 13 amino acids. In DNA, the CDR3 is TGTGCCAGCAGCTTGGTCCGCACGAATACGCAGTATTTT. It yields the protein CASSLVRTNTQYF. The variable domain in full, completed from reference TRBV5-8 and TRBJ2-3, reads EAGVTQSPTHLIKTRGQQATLRCSPISGHTSVYWYQQALGLGLQFLLWYDEGEERNRGNFPPRFSGRQFPNYSSELNVNALELEDSALYLCASSLVRTNTQYFGPGTRLTVL.

This clonotype was counted only a few times. It may be a read error: a sequence one base away is much more abundant. The chain recombines TRBV11-3 with TRBJ2-5; 11 bases map to TRBD2. V trimming: 6 bases; J trimming: 5 bases; junction bases outside the gene matches: 8. CDR1 is SGHNT, CDR2 YENEEA, per germline. The CDR3 is made up of 15 amino acids. The CDR3 region is CASRGRLAGNETQYF. The CDR3 region has the DNA TGTGCCAGCAGGGGCCGACTAGCGGGAAATGAGACCCAGTACTTC.

In its sample, this clonotype was seen many times. J is TRBJ1-3 and V is TRBV7-2, with 7 bases lining up with TRBD1. The J segment lost 2 bases and the V segment lost 7 bases, leaving 5 bases of the junction unmatched. The CDR3 is made up of 14 amino acids. The germline V gene encodes CDR1 SGHTA and CDR2 FQGNSA. The CDR3 spells CASKNDRAGNTIYF. In DNA, the CDR3 is TGTGCCAGCAAAAACGACAGGGCTGGAAACACCATATATTTT.

V is TRBV5-1 and J is TRBJ2-1; 8 bases align to TRBD2. Germline loops: CDR1 SGHRS, CDR2 YFSETQ. The length of the CDR3 is 13 residues. The V segment lost 4 bases and the J segment 15 bases; nucleotides outside the gene matches: 12. For the CDR3, the DNA is TGCGCCAGCAGCCAACTCCAGCGGGAGCAGGGGTTCTTC. Translating gives CASSQLQREQGFF.

The CDR3 reads CASSLAVAGGNEQFF. The CDR3, as DNA: TGCGCCAGCAGCTTGGCGGTAGCGGGGGGGAATGAGCAGTTCTTC. The rearrangement uses TRBV5-1 and TRBJ2-1; 11 bases agree with TRBD2. In germline, CDR1 is SGHRS, CDR2 YFSETQ. CDR3 length: 15 residues. J was trimmed by 7 bases and V by 0 bases; bases with no gene match: 3. Full variable domain (rest looked up from reference TRBV5-1 and TRBJ2-1): KAGVTQTPRYLIKTRGQQVTLSCSPISGHRSVSWYQQTPGQGLQFLFEYFSETQRNKGNFPGRFSGRQFSNSRSEMNVSTLELGDSALYLCASSLAVAGGNEQFFGPGTRLTVL.

This sequence joins TRBV7-8 and TRBJ2-2; D remains unclear. This CDR3 has 15 amino acids. Germline V lookup: CDR1 SGHVS, CDR2 FQNEAQ. The V gene lost 5 bases and the J gene lost 1 base, with 11 bases spanning the gap. For the CDR3, the DNA is TGTGCCAGCAGCCAAGGATCCGTGAACACCGGGGAGCTGTTTTTT. Translating it yields CASSQGSVNTGELFF.

This clonotype was recorded a few times. The chain employs TRBV20-1 and TRBJ2-2, with TRBD2 identical over 12 bases. Germline values: CDR1 DFQATT, CDR2 SNEGSKA (reference sequence). The V gene end was trimmed by 5 bases and the J gene end by 5 bases; junction bases not matched to a gene: 3. The CDR3 covers 14 residues. CDR3 DNA: TGCAGTGCTCGACTAGCGGGAGTAACCGGGGAGCTGTTTTTT. Translation: CSARLAGVTGELFF.

This clonotype has ten or more counts. This sequence joins TRBV27 and TRBJ2-7; the D call may be TRBD1 or TRBD2 (6 bases each). CDR1 and CDR2 from the germline V gene are MNHEY and SMNVEV (reference sequence). The CDR3 spans 16 residues. Trimming removed 3 bases from V and 1 base from J, with 16 bases in between. The CDR3 region is CASSFGGPPPSYEQYF. DNA of the CDR3: TGTGCCAGCAGTTTTGGGGGGCCCCCTCCATCCTACGAGCAGTACTTC.

This chain links TRBV20-1 with TRBJ2-5, with D unclear. V dropped 0 bases and J dropped 2 bases, with 19 bases sitting between them. Germline V CDR1 and CDR2: DFQATT, SNEGSKA (reference sequence). The CDR3 consists of 17 residues. For the CDR3, the DNA is TGCAGTGCTAGAGATTTTCGAAAAACGGACCCGCAAGAGACCCAGTACTTC. Encoded protein: CSARDFRKTDPQETQYF.

This clonotype was observed a single time. This likely stems from a read error, as it lies one base from a far larger clone. J is TRBJ2-1 and V is TRBV12-3 or TRBV12-4; 10 bases match TRBD2. Trimming cost V 6 bases and J 10 bases; bases outside gene matches: 9. This CDR3 is 14 amino acids long. The CDR3 protein is CASSPSSGSGEQFF. The CDR3 DNA sequence: TGTGCCAGCAGCCCATCTAGCGGGAGTGGCGAGCAGTTCTTC.

The chain employs TRBV9 and TRBJ2-7; D is uncertain. The CDR3 is 17 amino acids. From germline, CDR1 is SGDLS and CDR2 YYNGEE. The V gene lost 3 bases and the J gene lost 6 bases, with 25 bases spanning the gap. The CDR3 here is CASSAPRSGSDLGEQYF. DNA for the CDR3: TGTGCCAGCAGCGCCCCTAGGTCGGGTTCTGATCTAGGCGAGCAGTACTTC. The entire variable domain, with the rest obtained from reference TRBV9 and TRBJ2-7, is as follows: DSGVTQTPKHLITATGQRVTLRCSPRSGDLSVYWYQQSLDQGLQFLIQYYNGEERAKGNILERFSAQQFPDLHSELNLSSLELGDSALYFCASSAPRSGSDLGEQYFGPGTRLTVT.

This clonotype was detected only a few times. The chain is built from TRBV5-1 and TRBJ1-5, with 7 bases identical to TRBD1. Germline assignment: CDR1 SGHRS and CDR2 YFSETQ. CDR3 length: 15 amino acids. Unmatched junction bases numbered 4, after V lost 0 bases and J lost 4 bases. CDR3 sequence reads: CASSLVGQANQPQHF. In DNA form, the CDR3 reads TGCGCCAGCAGCTTGGTTGGACAGGCAAATCAGCCCCAGCATTTT.